This T cell receptor beta chain was found in a study of CXCR4 blockade with PD-1 therapy in pancreatic cancer. Study conclusions and caveats: Convergent selection by common tumor antigens was suggested by nucleotide rearrangement counts. Only TCRbeta chains were sequenced here.

Germline loops: CDR1 SGHDN, CDR2 FVKESK. The length of the CDR3 is 15 residues. V was cut by 0 bases and J by 0 bases, with 8 bases left in between. Here immunoSEQ multiplex PCR was the method, and the copy in TCRdb shows in-frame clones only, minus some. The sample lists 15,000 or so clones; around 72% were seen once. These archived tumors were resected from patients never given neoadjuvant therapy beforehand. Comments on this clone: Its antigen is currently unknown.

This clonotype was sampled from a human donor with pancreatic ductal adenocarcinoma. Sequenced: tumor tissue. The rearrangement uses TRBV14 and TRBJ1-2; D unclear. The CDR3 loop is CASSQDAGSNYGYTF. CDR3 coding DNA: TGTGCCAGCAGCCAAGATGCAGGATCTAACTATGGCTACACCTTC.